The T cell receptor beta chain under discussion was sequenced for a study of response to subunit inactivated influenza vaccine. Study results and limitations: Authors suggested few new T cells are recruited by each seasonal influenza vaccination.

Each CDR3 protein gets one entry after TCRdb re-called the RT-PCR reads with MiXCR. The sample carries 400,000 to 550,000 distinct CDR3 sequences, roughly 23% recorded once. This clonotype has just a few counts. The antigen remains undetermined. The TCR sequence derives from a man over 45 who received an inactivated influenza vaccine. This material consisted of CD4+ T cells sorted from PBMCs, taken less than 6 days after vaccination.

CDR3 bases: TGTGCCAGCTCACCAGGACGACACTCTGGGGCCAACGTCCTGACTTTC. Protein product: CASSPGRHSGANVLTF. This sequence joins TRBV18 and TRBJ2-6, with D uncertain. Germline V gives CDR1 KGHSH, CDR2 LQKENI. CDR3 size: 16 residues. V lost 2 bases and J lost 0, with 8 bases in between.